Presented here are 28 T cell receptor beta chains from one specimen sequenced in a study of early T cells in non-severe SARS-CoV-2 infection. TCRdb fed the 5' RACE reads into MiXCR, producing one record per CDR3 protein. This sample has tens of thousands of distinct CDR3 sequences, with 12% found just once. Sequencing used whole blood. All receptors come from an adult who was a healthcare worker with PCR-confirmed SARS-CoV-2 infection or an uninfected control (not recorded which).

This clonotype came up many times. CDR3 region: CASSAGGGNEQFF. CDR3 in DNA: TGTGCCAGTAGTGCGGGAGGGGGGAATGAGCAGTTCTTC. The chain links TRBV19 to TRBJ2-1, with TRBD2 matching over 9 bases. Germline CDR1 LNHDA, CDR2 SQIVND (reference sequence). The CDR3 contains 13 residues. Trimming cost V 5 bases and J 7 bases; bases outside gene matches: 3.

The V and J genes are TRBV28 and TRBJ1-5; a weak D match, TRBD1 (5 bases). The CDR3 sequence is 15 residues long. The V gene's germline CDR1 is MDHEN and CDR2 SYDVKM. Trimming cost V 9 bases and J 5 bases, with 20 bases left between them. Here the CDR3 DNA reads TGTGCCAGTGCCACGGGGGGGAGTGTTGATCAGCCCCAGCATTTT. Translated, it gives CASATGGSVDQPQHF. Filled out from reference TRBV28 and TRBJ1-5, the complete variable domain reads DVKVTQSSRYLVKRTGEKVFLECVQDMDHENMFWYRQDPGLGLRLIYFSYDVKMKEKGDIPEGYSVSREKKERFSLILESASTNQTSMYLCASATGGSVDQPQHFGDGTRLSIL.

This clonotype was counted ten times or more. V usage is TRBV7-8 and J usage is TRBJ2-5; 8 nucleotides line up with TRBD2. The CDR3 contains 16 residues. Germline-derived CDR1 and CDR2 are SGHVS and FQNEAQ. V shed 3 bases and J 2 bases; nucleotides not matched to a gene: 8. The CDR3 sequence: CASSFKSGGPQETQYF. The DNA for the CDR3 is TGTGCCAGCAGCTTCAAAAGCGGGGGACCGCAAGAGACCCAGTACTTC.

The table lists this clonotype with many counts. This sequence joins TRBV6-4 and TRBJ2-3, with D possibly TRBD2 on 5 matching bases. Trimming removed 4 bases from V and 2 bases from J, with 7 bases in between. The CDR3 totals 13 residues. Germline assignment: CDR1 MRHNA and CDR2 SNTAGT. In DNA, the CDR3 is TGTGCCAGCAGTGTGGACTTCACAGATACGCAGTATTTT. It codes for CASSVDFTDTQYF.

At least ten counts were recorded for this clonotype. The chain carries TRBV20-1 and TRBJ1-1, with TRBD1 matching over 8 bases. V shed 5 bases and J 5 bases; nucleotides not matched to a gene: 7. This CDR3 has 13 residues. CDR1 and CDR2 (germline): DFQATT, SNEGSKA (reference sequence). CDR3 amino acids: CSADRQGWTEAFF. DNA of the CDR3: TGCAGTGCTGATCGACAGGGGTGGACTGAAGCTTTCTTT.

Only a few counts were recorded for this clonotype. This chain uses TRBV7-9 with TRBJ2-2, with 7 bases that match TRBD1. V trimming: 6 bases; J trimming: 6 bases; junction bases outside the gene matches: 10. The CDR3 totals 15 residues. CDR1 is SEHNR and CDR2 is FQNEAQ in the germline V gene (reference sequence). CDR3 sequence: CASRATTGVAGELFF. CDR3 sequence (DNA): TGTGCCAGCAGAGCTACTACAGGGGTCGCCGGGGAGCTGTTTTTT. Together with reference TRBV7-9 and TRBJ2-2, the CDR3 gives the full variable domain: DTGVSQNPRHKITKRGQNVTFRCDPISEHNRLYWYRQTLGQGPEFLTYFQNEAQLEKSRLLSDRFSAERPKGSFSTLEIQRTEQGDSAMYLCASRATTGVAGELFFGEGSRLTVL.

This clonotype was counted ten times or more. J is TRBJ1-1 and V is TRBV5-1, with 9 nucleotides matching TRBD1. The junction had 12 bases not matched to a gene; V was cut back by 4 bases and J by 8 bases. The germline V gene encodes CDR1 SGHRS and CDR2 YFSETQ. The CDR3 consists of 15 residues. Here the CDR3 reads CASSKGQGDSGEAFF. DNA of the CDR3: TGCGCCAGCAGCAAGGGACAGGGCGACTCCGGAGAAGCTTTCTTT.

The genes are TRBV6-2 or TRBV6-3 and TRBJ2-3; D is undetermined. The CDR3 length is 12 residues. V lost 2 bases, J lost 6 bases, and 6 bases lay in between. CDR1 and CDR2 from the germline V gene are MNHEY and SVGEGT. This CDR3 reads CASSYDSDTQYF. The DNA for the CDR3 is TGTGCCAGCAGTTACGATTCGGATACGCAGTATTTT.

This clonotype was recorded at least ten times. This chain links TRBV6-2 or TRBV6-3 with TRBJ2-1; the D is unclear. With 4 bases removed from V and 3 bases from J, the gap between germline ends came to 7 bases. The CDR3 is 13 residues long. The V gene's germline CDR1 is MNHEY and CDR2 SVGEGT. CDR3 residues: CASSSLGYNEQFF. The CDR3 bases are TGTGCCAGCAGTTCTTTGGGCTACAATGAGCAGTTCTTC.

This clonotype was counted between two and nine times. This chain links TRBV28 with TRBJ1-3; 7 bases fit TRBD1. CDR3 length equals 14 residues. Trimming removed 6 bases from V and 9 bases from J; junction bases left unmatched: 11. Germline V gene data show CDR1 as MDHEN and CDR2 as SYDVKM. The CDR3 loop reads CASREGDPGGTIYF. CDR3 DNA: TGTGCCAGCAGGGAAGGGGATCCAGGGGGCACCATATATTTT. The variable domain in full, with the rest retrieved from reference TRBV28 and TRBJ1-3, is DVKVTQSSRYLVKRTGEKVFLECVQDMDHENMFWYRQDPGLGLRLIYFSYDVKMKEKGDIPEGYSVSREKKERFSLILESASTNQTSMYLCASREGDPGGTIYFGEGSWLTVV.

The chain carries TRBV20-1 and TRBJ2-7; D is undetermined. CDR1 DFQATT and CDR2 SNEGSKA come from the germline V gene (reference sequence). The V end was cut by 3 bases, the J end by 2 bases, with 8 bases between. This CDR3 has 12 amino acids. The CDR3 loop reads CSASPPPYEQYF. The CDR3 bases are TGCAGTGCTAGCCCTCCGCCCTACGAGCAGTACTTC.

The CDR3 region has the DNA TGTGCCAGCAGTACGGAGATACAAGAGACCCAGTACTTC. This translates into CASSTEIQETQYF. J is TRBJ2-5 and V is TRBV6-2 or TRBV6-3; D is unclear. The CDR3 is 13 amino acids. V shed 5 bases and J shed 2 bases, with 9 bases lying between them. Germline V gene sequence: CDR1 MNHEY, CDR2 SVGEGT.

This clonotype showed up just a few times. The rearrangement joins TRBV29-1 to TRBJ1-1; D perhaps matches TRBD1 (6 bases). The CDR3 runs to 14 residues. Trimming removed 5 bases from V and 1 base from J, with 14 bases in between. CDR1 is SQVTM, CDR2 ANQGSEA, per germline. CDR3 loop: CSVRTARGNTEAFF. The CDR3 nucleotides are TGCAGCGTTCGAACGGCCAGGGGGAACACTGAAGCTTTCTTT.

Points on this clonotype: This likely comes from a read error, as the CDR3 has no conserved phenylalanine or tryptophan at its end. V gene TRBV6-5 combines with J gene TRBJ1-2; D call uncertain. Trimming stripped 0 bases from V and 3 bases from J, with 14 bases between. The CDR3 is made up of 16 amino acids. Germline values: CDR1 MNHEY, CDR2 SVGAGI. The CDR3 loop reads CASSYSISTRDYGYTS. The CDR3 nucleotides are TGTGCCAGCAGTTACTCAATTAGCACTCGGGACTATGGCTACACCTCC.

This clonotype was counted a few times. The CDR3 DNA is TGTGCCAGCAGCCCGACCGGCAGAGATAACACTGAAGCTTTCTTT. It translates to CASSPTGRDNTEAFF. The rearrangement uses TRBV28 and TRBJ1-1; no definite D call. This CDR3 spans 15 amino acids. Germline V CDR1 and CDR2: MDHEN, SYDVKM. V lost 6 bases, J lost 2 bases, and 16 bases lay in between.

This clonotype occurred a few times. The genes are TRBV6-2 or TRBV6-3 and TRBJ1-6; D not resolved. Germline CDR1 reads MNHEY; CDR2 reads SVGEGT. Trimming cost V 7 bases and J 1 base, with 8 bases left between them. The CDR3 totals 14 residues. CDR3 coding DNA: TGTGCCAGCACCCCGGGATCCTATAATTCACCCCTCCACTTT. It translates to CASTPGSYNSPLHF.

About this clonotype: A much bigger clone sits one base away, suggesting this may be a read error. The V call is TRBV7-7, the J call TRBJ2-5; possibly TRBD1 or TRBD2 for D (6 bases each). Germline V CDR1 and CDR2: SSHAT, FNYEAQ (reference sequence). The CDR3 is 14 residues long. Here the CDR3 DNA reads TGTGCTAGCAGCTTAGAGGGGGGCCAAGAGACCCAGTGCTTC. Its translation is CASSLEGGQETQCF.

The table lists this clonotype with many counts. The chain recombines TRBV5-5 with TRBJ2-7; 9 bases align to TRBD1. Germline V CDR1 and CDR2: SGHKS, YYEKEE (reference sequence). V shed 3 bases, J shed 3 bases, and the junction held 10 bases outside the gene matches. The CDR3 has 16 residues. CDR3 in amino acids: CASSSGIGTGSYEQYF. The CDR3 DNA sequence: TGTGCCAGCAGCTCGGGAATCGGGACAGGGAGCTACGAGCAGTACTTC.

The genes are TRBV19 and TRBJ2-2; D perhaps matches TRBD2 (5 bases). The CDR3 runs 14 residues. Per germline, CDR1 LNHDA and CDR2 SQIVND (reference sequence). Deletions cut 5 bases from V and 6 bases from J, with 13 bases between. The CDR3 bases are TGTGCCAGTAGTCAAAGAGGGAAGGCCGGGGAGCTGTTTTTT. Translation gives CASSQRGKAGELFF.

This clonotype was observed a single time. The chain employs TRBV7-3 and TRBJ1-2; 9 nucleotides match TRBD1. This CDR3 region has 16 residues. V lost 5 bases, J lost 14 bases, and 21 bases stayed unmatched. Per the germline V gene, CDR1 is SGHTA and CDR2 is FQGTGA. The CDR3 DNA is TGTGCCAGCAGCCCCGTACCGGGACAGGGACTAGTACCGCTGACCTTC. This encodes CASSPVPGQGLVPLTF.

This rearrangement joins TRBV4-3 to TRBJ2-5; TRBD2 agrees at 8 bases. Germline V gene data show CDR1 as LGHNA and CDR2 as YSLEER. J lost 5 bases, V lost 5 bases, and 7 bases had no gene match. This CDR3 comprises 14 residues. CDR3 DNA sequence: TGCGCCAGCAGCATTAATAGCGGGGTGGAGACCCAGTACTTC. As protein: CASSINSGVETQYF.

This clonotype was observed a few times. The chain carries TRBV10-3 and TRBJ2-7, with 12 bases lining up with TRBD2. The junction had 12 bases not matched to a gene; V was cut back by 3 bases and J by 6 bases. Germline lookup yields CDR1 ENHRY and CDR2 SYGVKD. This CDR3 is built from 17 residues. CDR3 region: CAISEPSGRARESEQYF. In DNA, the CDR3 is TGTGCCATCAGTGAACCTAGCGGGAGGGCGAGGGAAAGCGAGCAGTACTTC.

This clonotype has only a few counts. The chain couples TRBV20-1 to TRBJ1-2, with D possibly TRBD1 on 5 matching bases. CDR1 DFQATT and CDR2 SNEGSKA come from the germline V gene (reference sequence). CDR3 length: 13 amino acids. V lost 0 bases and J 4 bases, leaving 9 bases between the germline ends. CDR3 protein: CSARDTGFYGYTF. DNA of the CDR3: TGCAGTGCTAGAGATACAGGATTCTATGGCTACACCTTC.

Comment on this clonotype: A single base separates this from a much larger clone, so it may be a read error. This sequence joins TRBV2 and TRBJ2-1, with TRBD1 identical over 7 bases. The CDR3 consists of 11 residues. V gave up 6 bases and J gave up 14 bases; unmatched junction bases: 7. Germline lookup yields CDR1 SNHLY and CDR2 FYNNEI. CDR3 nucleotides: TGTGCCAGCAGGACAGGGTTCAGCGAGTTCTTC. Its protein is CASRTGFSEFF.

The V call is TRBV6-2 or TRBV6-3, the J call TRBJ1-4; perhaps TRBD1 as D (6 bases). This CDR3 is built from 17 residues. From germline, CDR1 is MNHEY and CDR2 SVGEGT. V was cut by 7 bases and J by 5 bases, with 23 bases left in between. The CDR3 loop is CASTKRGRGPRNEKLFF. The CDR3 nucleotides read TGTGCCAGCACTAAAAGGGGGAGGGGTCCTCGGAATGAAAAACTGTTTTTT.

This clonotype was seen a handful of times. This chain joins TRBV11-2 and TRBJ1-2; D is undetermined. V gave up 0 bases and J gave up 6 bases, with 14 bases separating them. The V gene's germline CDR1 is SGHAT and CDR2 FQNNGV. The CDR3 spans 15 residues. Here the CDR3 reads CASSLDLGAEDGYTF. The CDR3 DNA follows: TGTGCCAGCAGCTTAGATTTAGGCGCGGAGGATGGCTACACCTTC. The complete variable domain, with remaining parts taken from reference TRBV11-2 and TRBJ1-2, reads EAGVAQSPRYKIIEKRQSVAFWCNPISGHATLYWYQQILGQGPKLLIQFQNNGVVDDSQLPKDRFSAERLKGVDSTLKIQPAKLEDSAVYLCASSLDLGAEDGYTFGSGTRLTVV.

The sample holds many counts of this clonotype. The V call is TRBV12-3 or TRBV12-4, the J call TRBJ1-3, with D possibly TRBD1 on 5 matching bases. Trimming stripped 1 base from V and 9 bases from J, with 7 bases between. CDR3 length: 12 amino acids. DNA of the CDR3: TGTGCCAGCAGTTTAGGGGGGACCACCATATATTTT. Amino acid sequence: CASSLGGTTIYF.

This clonotype was counted a few times. The chain links TRBV4-1 to TRBJ2-7; a possible D gene is TRBD1 (6 bases). The V gene lost 2 bases and the J gene lost 0 bases, with 17 bases spanning the gap. Germline V gene data show CDR1 as MGHRA and CDR2 as YSYEKL. The CDR3 spans 17 residues. The CDR3 DNA reads as TGCGCCAGCAGCCAATATAAGGGGGTCATCAGCTCCTACGAGCAGTACTTC. Its protein is CASSQYKGVISSYEQYF.